This T cell receptor beta chain was identified during a study of CD8+CD57+ T cells in acquired aplastic anemia. Study summary: The mean DNA yield obtained from sorted CD4+ and CD8+ cells came to approximately 3.2 ug. Study-wide results and limits: Both patients and controls carried the same twenty-nine CD8+ CDR3 sequences.

This clonotype was seen at least ten times. Antigen specificity is unknown. Patients who underwent sequencing had shown CD8+CD57+ cell expansion by flow cytometry. Among the patients, all had severe acquired aplastic anemia. Prior therapy had not been administered to any patient at the time of blood sampling. Researchers used genomic DNA as the template to profile TCR beta VDJ and CDR3. TCRdb re-called the reads through MiXCR, storing one row per CDR3 protein. The sample comprises 150,000 to 180,000 distinct CDR3 sequences, over 50% of which are singletons, and roughly 12% rests with the top ten. Germline V gene data show CDR1 as LGHNT and CDR2 as FRNRAP. CDR3 length: 13 residues. Trimming stripped 4 bases from V and 12 bases from J, with 16 bases between.

This TCR derives from a human donor with aplastic anemia. The V and J genes are TRBV12-5 and TRBJ2-1, with a tentative D call TRBD1 (5 bases). The sequenced material came from sorted CD4+, CD8+, or CD8+CD57+ T cells (not recorded which) from PBMCs. CDR3 nucleotide sequence: TGTGCTAGTGGTTCGCAGGGAACCCAGGGGCAGTTCTTC. Translation: CASGSQGTQGQFF.